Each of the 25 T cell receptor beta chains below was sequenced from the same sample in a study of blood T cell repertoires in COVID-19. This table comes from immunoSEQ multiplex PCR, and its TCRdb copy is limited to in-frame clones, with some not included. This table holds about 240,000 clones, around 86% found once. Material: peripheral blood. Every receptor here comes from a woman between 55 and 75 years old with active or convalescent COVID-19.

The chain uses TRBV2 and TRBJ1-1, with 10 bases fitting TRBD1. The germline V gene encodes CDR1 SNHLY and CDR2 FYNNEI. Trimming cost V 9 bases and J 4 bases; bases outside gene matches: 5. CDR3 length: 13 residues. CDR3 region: CARDRGSGTEAFF. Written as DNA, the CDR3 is TGTGCCAGGGACAGGGGGTCGGGCACTGAAGCTTTCTTT.

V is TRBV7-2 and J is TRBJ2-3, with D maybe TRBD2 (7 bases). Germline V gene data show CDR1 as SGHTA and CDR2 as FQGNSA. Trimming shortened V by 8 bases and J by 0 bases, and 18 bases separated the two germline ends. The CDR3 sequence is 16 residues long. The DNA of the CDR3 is TGTGCCAGCCGAAAGGGGGGGGTAAGGAGCACAGATACGCAGTATTTT. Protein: CASRKGGVRSTDTQYF.

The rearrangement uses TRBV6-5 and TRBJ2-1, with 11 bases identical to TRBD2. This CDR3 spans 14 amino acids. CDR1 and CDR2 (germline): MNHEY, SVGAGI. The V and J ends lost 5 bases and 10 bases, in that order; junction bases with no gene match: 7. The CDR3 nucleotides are TGTGCCAGCAGTCGAACACTAGCGGGGGCAGAGCAGTTCTTC. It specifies CASSRTLAGAEQFF.

The CDR3 region has the DNA TGTGCCAGCCAAAGGACAGGGGGCAATCAGCCCCAGCATTTT. Translating gives CASQRTGGNQPQHF. The rearrangement links TRBV2 to TRBJ1-5; the match to TRBD1 covers 9 bases. Germline CDR1 and CDR2: SNHLY and FYNNEI. Trimming removed 8 bases from V and 2 bases from J; junction bases left unmatched: 4. CDR3 length: 14 residues.

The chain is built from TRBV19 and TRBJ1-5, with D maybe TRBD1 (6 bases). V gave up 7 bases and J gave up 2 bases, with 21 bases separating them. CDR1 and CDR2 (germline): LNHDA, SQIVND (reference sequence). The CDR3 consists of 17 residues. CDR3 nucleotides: TGTGCCAGTACCAACACCCGAAGTTACAGGGGCAATCAGCCCCAGCATTTT. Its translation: CASTNTRSYRGNQPQHF.

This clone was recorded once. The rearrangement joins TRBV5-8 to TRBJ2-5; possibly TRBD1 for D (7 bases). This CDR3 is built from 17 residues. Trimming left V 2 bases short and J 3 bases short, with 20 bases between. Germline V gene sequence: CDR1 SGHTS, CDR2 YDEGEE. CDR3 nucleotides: TGTGCCAGCAGCTTCCACAGGGGACTTGGGGGAAAAGAGACCCAGTACTTC. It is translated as CASSFHRGLGGKETQYF.

The CDR3: CASSYSTGVVNTIYF. The CDR3 nucleotides read TGTGCCAGCAGTTACTCGACAGGGGTTGTAAACACCATATATTTT. The rearrangement uses TRBV6-5 and TRBJ1-3; the match to TRBD1 covers 8 bases. Germline values: CDR1 MNHEY, CDR2 SVGAGI. V dropped 0 bases and J dropped 6; count of bases not matched to a gene: 4. This CDR3 is built from 15 residues.

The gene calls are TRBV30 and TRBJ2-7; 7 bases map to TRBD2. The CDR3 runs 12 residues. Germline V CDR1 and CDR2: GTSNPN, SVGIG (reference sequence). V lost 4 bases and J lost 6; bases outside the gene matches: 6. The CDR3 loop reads CAWNGGGSEQYF. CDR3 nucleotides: TGTGCCTGGAATGGCGGGGGAAGCGAGCAGTACTTC. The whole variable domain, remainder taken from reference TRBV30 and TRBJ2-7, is SQTIHQWPATLVQPVGSPLSLECTVEGTSNPNLYWYRQAAGRGLQLLFYSVGIGQISSEVPQNLSASRPQDRQFILSSKKLLLSDSGFYLCAWNGGGSEQYFGPGTRLTVT.

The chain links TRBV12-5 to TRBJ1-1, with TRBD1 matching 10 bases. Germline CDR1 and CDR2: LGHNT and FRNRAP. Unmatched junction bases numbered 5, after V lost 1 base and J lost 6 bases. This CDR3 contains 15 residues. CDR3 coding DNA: TGTGCTAGTGGTTTGGGACAGGGGGCGAGGTCTGAAGCTTTCTTT. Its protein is CASGLGQGARSEAFF.

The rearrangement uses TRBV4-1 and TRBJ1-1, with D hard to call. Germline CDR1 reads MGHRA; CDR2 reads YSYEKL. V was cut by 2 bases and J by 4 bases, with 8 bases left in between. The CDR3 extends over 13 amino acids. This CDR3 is CASSQIISTEAFF. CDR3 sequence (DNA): TGCGCCAGCAGCCAAATTATCAGCACTGAAGCTTTCTTT.

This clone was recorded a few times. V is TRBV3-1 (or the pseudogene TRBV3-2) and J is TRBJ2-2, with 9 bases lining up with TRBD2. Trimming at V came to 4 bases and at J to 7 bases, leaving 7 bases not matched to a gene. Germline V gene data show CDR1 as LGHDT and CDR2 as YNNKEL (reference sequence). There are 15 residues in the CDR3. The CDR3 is CASSPRTSVVGELFF. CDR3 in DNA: TGTGCCAGCAGCCCCCGGACTAGCGTCGTCGGGGAGCTGTTTTTT.

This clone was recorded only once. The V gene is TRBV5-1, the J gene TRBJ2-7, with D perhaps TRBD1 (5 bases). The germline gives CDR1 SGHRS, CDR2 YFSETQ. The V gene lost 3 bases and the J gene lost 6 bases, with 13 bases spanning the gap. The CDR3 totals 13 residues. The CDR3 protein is CASSSSGSGEQYF. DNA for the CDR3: TGCGCCAGCAGCTCTTCAGGGTCGGGCGAGCAGTACTTC.

This CDR3 is CASSGQDTGELFF. The CDR3, as DNA: TGTGCCAGCAGTGGACAGGACACCGGGGAGCTGTTTTTT. V is TRBV2 and J is TRBJ2-2, with D possibly being TRBD1 (6 bases). This CDR3 spans 13 amino acids. Germline CDR1 reads SNHLY; CDR2 reads FYNNEI. V was cut by 4 bases and J by 3 bases, with 6 bases left in between. Full variable domain (rest looked up from reference TRBV2 and TRBJ2-2): EPEVTQTPSHQVTQMGQEVILRCVPISNHLYFYWYRQILGQKVEFLVSFYNNEISEKSEIFDDQFSVERPDGSNFTLKIRSTKLEDSAMYFCASSGQDTGELFFGEGSRLTVL.

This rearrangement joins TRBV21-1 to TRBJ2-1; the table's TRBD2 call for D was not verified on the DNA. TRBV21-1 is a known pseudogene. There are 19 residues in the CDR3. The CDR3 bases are TGTGCCAGCAGCAAGAGGAATTGGGACGGCGGGGGGATTCACAATGAGCAGTTCTTC. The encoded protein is CASSKRNWDGGGIHNEQFF.

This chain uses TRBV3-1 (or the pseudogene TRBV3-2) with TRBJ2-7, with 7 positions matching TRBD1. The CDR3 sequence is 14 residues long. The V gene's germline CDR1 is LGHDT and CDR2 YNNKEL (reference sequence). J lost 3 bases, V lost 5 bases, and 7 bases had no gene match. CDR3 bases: TGTGCCAGCAGCAGACGACAGGGTTACTACGAGCAGTACTTC. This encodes CASSRRQGYYEQYF.

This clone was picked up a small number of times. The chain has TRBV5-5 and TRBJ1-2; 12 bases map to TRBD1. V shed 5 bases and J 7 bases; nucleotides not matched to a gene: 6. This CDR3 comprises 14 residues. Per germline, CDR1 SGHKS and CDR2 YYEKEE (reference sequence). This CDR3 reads CASSEGDRGPGYTF. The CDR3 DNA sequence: TGTGCCAGCAGTGAGGGGGACAGGGGGCCTGGCTACACCTTC. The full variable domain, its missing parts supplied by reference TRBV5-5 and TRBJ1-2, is DAGVTQSPTHLIKTRGQQVTLRCSPISGHKSVSWYQQVLGQGPQFIFQYYEKEERGRGNFPDRFSARQFPNYSSELNVNALLLGDSALYLCASSEGDRGPGYTFGSGTRLTVV.

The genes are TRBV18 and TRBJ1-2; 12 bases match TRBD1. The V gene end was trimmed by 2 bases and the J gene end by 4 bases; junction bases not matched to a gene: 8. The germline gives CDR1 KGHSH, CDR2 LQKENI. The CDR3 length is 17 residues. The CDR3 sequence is CASSPGTGGFLSYGYTF. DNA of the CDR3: TGTGCCAGCTCACCAGGGACAGGGGGCTTTTTAAGCTATGGCTACACCTTC.

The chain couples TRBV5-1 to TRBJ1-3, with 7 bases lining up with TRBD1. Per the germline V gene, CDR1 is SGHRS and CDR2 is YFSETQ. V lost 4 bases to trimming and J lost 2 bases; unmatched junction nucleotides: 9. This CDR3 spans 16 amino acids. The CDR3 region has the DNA TGCGCCAGCAGCGAACTCGGGACAGAGGCTGGAAACACCATATATTTT. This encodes CASSELGTEAGNTIYF.

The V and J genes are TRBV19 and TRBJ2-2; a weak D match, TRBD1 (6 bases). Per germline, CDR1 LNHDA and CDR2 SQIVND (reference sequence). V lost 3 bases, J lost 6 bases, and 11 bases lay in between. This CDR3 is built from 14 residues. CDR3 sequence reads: CASSISRGSGELFF. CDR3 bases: TGTGCCAGTAGTATCTCGAGGGGGTCCGGGGAGCTGTTTTTT.

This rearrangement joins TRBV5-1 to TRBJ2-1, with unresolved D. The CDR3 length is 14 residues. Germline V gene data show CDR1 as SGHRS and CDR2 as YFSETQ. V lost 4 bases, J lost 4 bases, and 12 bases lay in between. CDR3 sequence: CASSLVGPYNEQFF. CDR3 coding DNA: TGCGCCAGCAGCCTGGTTGGGCCGTACAATGAGCAGTTCTTC.

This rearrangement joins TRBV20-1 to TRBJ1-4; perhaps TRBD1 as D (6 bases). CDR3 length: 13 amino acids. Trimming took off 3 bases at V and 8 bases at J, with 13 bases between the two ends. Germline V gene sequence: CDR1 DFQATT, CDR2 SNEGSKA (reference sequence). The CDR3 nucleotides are TGCAGTGCTAGTGGAGGGGGAGGGGAAAAACTGTTTTTT. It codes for CSASGGGGEKLFF.

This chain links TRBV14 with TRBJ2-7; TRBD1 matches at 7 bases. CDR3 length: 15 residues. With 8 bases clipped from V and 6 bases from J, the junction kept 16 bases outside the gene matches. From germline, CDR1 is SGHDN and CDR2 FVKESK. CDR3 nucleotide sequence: TGTGCCAGCTGGCCCCGTAGGACAGGTTTTTTCGAGCAGTACTTC. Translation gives CASWPRRTGFFEQYF.

The CDR3 sequence: CASSPHSRTNNYGYTF. For the CDR3, the DNA is TGTGCCAGCAGCCCTCATTCCCGGACAAATAACTATGGCTACACCTTC. The chain combines TRBV7-2 with TRBJ1-2, with D perhaps matching TRBD1 (5 bases). V was clipped by 5 bases and J by 1 base, with 17 bases between them. The CDR3 sequence is 16 residues long. CDR1 is SGHTA and CDR2 is FQGNSA in the germline V gene.

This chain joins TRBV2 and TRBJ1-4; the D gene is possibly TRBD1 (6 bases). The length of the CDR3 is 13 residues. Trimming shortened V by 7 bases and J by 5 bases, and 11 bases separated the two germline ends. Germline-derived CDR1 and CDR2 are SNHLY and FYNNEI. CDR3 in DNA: TGTGCCAGCAAGCGGGACACCAATGAAAAACTGTTTTTT. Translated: CASKRDTNEKLFF.

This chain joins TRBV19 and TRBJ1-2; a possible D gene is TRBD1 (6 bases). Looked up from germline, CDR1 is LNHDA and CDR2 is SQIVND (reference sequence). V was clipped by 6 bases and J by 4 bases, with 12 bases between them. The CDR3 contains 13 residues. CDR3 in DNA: TGTGCCAGTAGACCCGCGGACAGCTATGGCTACACCTTC. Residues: CASRPADSYGYTF. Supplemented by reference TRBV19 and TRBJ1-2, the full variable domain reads DGGITQSPKYLFRKEGQNVTLSCEQNLNHDAMYWYRQDPGQGLRLIYYSQIVNDFQKGDIAEGYSVSREKKESFPLTVTSAQKNPTAFYLCASRPADSYGYTFGSGTRLTVV.